What follows are 17 T cell receptor beta chains derived from one specimen sequenced in a study of T-cell reconstitution after alpha-beta-depleted transplantation in children. Unique molecular identifiers tagged the TCRbeta library. One entry per CDR3 protein results from TCRdb running MiXCR on the PCR reads. The data show approximately 9,000 distinct CDR3 sequences, with 15% to 20% seen just once and approximately 90% held by the top ten. Sequencing used PBMCs, mostly from graft donor cells, obtained 60 days after TCRalphabeta/CD19-depleted stem cell transplant. These receptors were collected from a girl under three years old who had a stem cell transplant for combined immunodeficiency, so the T cells may come from the graft donor.

The chain links TRBV24-1 to TRBJ2-1, with D uncertain. Looked up from germline, CDR1 is KGHDR and CDR2 is SFDVKD. This CDR3 has 14 amino acids. The germline V and J ends were trimmed by 5 bases and 4 bases, with 11 bases remaining between them. The CDR3 spells CATSVQQIYNEQFF. The CDR3, as DNA: TGTGCCACCAGTGTCCAGCAGATATACAATGAGCAGTTCTTC.

This clonotype was counted many times. V gene TRBV10-3 combines with J gene TRBJ2-3; 12 positions agree with TRBD2. This CDR3 has 15 amino acids. CDR1 ENHRY and CDR2 SYGVKD come from the germline V gene. The trim removed 5 bases at V and 4 bases at J, leaving 4 bases unmatched. The DNA for the CDR3 is TGTGCCATCAGTCCTAGCGGGGGGGCTCCAGATACGCAGTATTTT. Translation gives CAISPSGGAPDTQYF.

This sequence joins TRBV6-2 or TRBV6-3 and TRBJ2-5; TRBD2 matches at 7 bases. This CDR3 is 15 amino acids long. After removal of 5 bases from V and 4 bases from J, the junction contained 10 bases not matched to a gene. CDR1 and CDR2 from the germline V gene are MNHEY and SVGEGT. The CDR3 DNA sequence: TGTGCCAGCAGTACCCAGCGGGGCTTCATAGAGACCCAGTACTTC. Translating it yields CASSTQRGFIETQYF.

This clonotype occurred many times. The chain carries TRBV7-2 and TRBJ2-7; D ambiguous. This CDR3 has 13 residues. Germline CDR1 reads SGHTA; CDR2 reads FQGNSA. Trimming took 6 bases from V and 0 from J, leaving 9 bases between them. The CDR3 protein is CASRRDLSYEQYF. CDR3 DNA: TGTGCCAGCAGAAGAGATCTCTCCTACGAGCAGTACTTC.

Only a few counts were recorded for this clonotype. J is TRBJ2-5 and V is TRBV7-2; D remains ambiguous. V was pared by 0 bases and J by 2 bases, with 4 bases between. This CDR3 spans 13 amino acids. In germline, CDR1 is SGHTA, CDR2 FQGNSA. The CDR3 spells CASSLAAQETQYF. The DNA for the CDR3 is TGTGCCAGCAGCTTAGCTGCACAAGAGACCCAGTACTTC.

This clonotype was detected many times. This chain joins TRBV4-3 and TRBJ2-2; TRBD1 matches at 11 bases. Germline loops: CDR1 LGHNA, CDR2 YSLEER. This CDR3 region has 15 residues. Trimming at V came to 3 bases and at J to 5 bases, leaving 2 bases not matched to a gene. CDR3: CASSQGTGGTGELFF. The DNA for the CDR3 is TGCGCCAGCAGCCAGGGGACAGGGGGGACCGGGGAGCTGTTTTTT.

This clonotype turned up a few times. The CDR3 nucleotides are TGTGCCAGCAGTTTCGGCTGGAGAGATACGCAGTATTTT. It codes for CASSFGWRDTQYF. This chain connects TRBV12-3 or TRBV12-4 to TRBJ2-3; D is uncertain. The CDR3 contains 13 residues. Trimming took off 3 bases at V and 5 bases at J, with 9 bases between the two ends.

This clonotype came up many times. The chain is built from TRBV5-1 and TRBJ2-1, with D perhaps matching TRBD1 (7 bases). Germline assignment: CDR1 SGHRS and CDR2 YFSETQ. The CDR3 loop spans 15 amino acids. Trimming removed 4 bases at V and 2 bases at J, with 13 bases between. Here the CDR3 DNA reads TGCGCCAGCAGCAGGGCGGGGACAGCCTACAATGAGCAGTTCTTC. Translating gives CASSRAGTAYNEQFF.

This clonotype was seen many times. The chain combines TRBV15 with TRBJ2-1, with D perhaps TRBD2 (5 bases). In germline, CDR1 is LNHNV, CDR2 YYDKDF (reference sequence). This CDR3 comprises 13 residues. Trimming shortened V by 1 base and J by 10 bases, and 11 bases separated the two germline ends. The CDR3 region has the DNA TGTGCCACCAGCAGAGTTAGGCGGAGGGAGCAGTTCTTC. Residues: CATSRVRRREQFF. Full variable domain (remainder filled in from reference TRBV15 and TRBJ2-1): DAMVIQNPRYQVTQFGKPVTLSCSQTLNHNVMYWYQQKSSQAPKLLFHYYDKDFNNEADTPDNFQSRRPNTSFCFLDIRSPGLGDTAMYLCATSRVRRREQFFGPGTRLTVL.

The CDR3 region is CASSYPFGATGGTGELFF. CDR3 DNA: TGTGCCAGCAGTTACCCCTTCGGAGCGACTGGAGGTACCGGGGAGCTGTTTTTT. V and J are TRBV6-2 or TRBV6-3 and TRBJ2-2; D perhaps matches TRBD2 (5 bases). Per the germline V gene, CDR1 is MNHEY and CDR2 is SVGEGT. V was cut by 2 bases and J by 5 bases, with 21 bases left in between. The CDR3 has 18 amino acids.

This clonotype occurred many times. CDR3: CASRGARGETQYF. CDR3 in DNA: TGTGCCAGCAGGGGGGCCAGAGGAGAGACCCAGTACTTC. This chain joins TRBV6-6 and TRBJ2-5; tentative D call: TRBD1 (6 bases). With 6 bases removed from V and 4 bases from J, the gap between germline ends came to 12 bases. From germline, CDR1 is MNHNY and CDR2 SVGAGI (reference sequence). This CDR3 region has 13 residues.

This chain connects TRBV12-5 to TRBJ2-1; 7 nucleotides agree with TRBD2. J was trimmed by 1 base and V by 0 bases; bases with no gene match: 9. The V gene's germline CDR1 is LGHNT and CDR2 FRNRAP. CDR3 length: 18 residues. For the CDR3, the DNA is TGTGCTAGTGGTTTGGTACGTAAAGCGGGAAGATCCTACAATGAGCAGTTCTTC. Translation gives CASGLVRKAGRSYNEQFF.

This clonotype appeared many times. The V gene is TRBV18, the J gene TRBJ2-5, with a weak D call TRBD1 (5 bases). Trimming pared 5 bases from V and 4 bases from J, leaving 17 bases between. The CDR3 covers 15 residues. Germline CDR1 and CDR2: KGHSH and LQKENI. CDR3 bases: TGTGCCAGCTCAGGTCGACAGTCGGTAACAGAGACCCAGTACTTC. This sequence encodes CASSGRQSVTETQYF.

A few counts support this clonotype. This chain links TRBV3-1 with TRBJ2-3; 11 nucleotides line up with TRBD2. The germline V gene encodes CDR1 LGHDT and CDR2 YNNKEL (reference sequence). J gave up 8 bases and V 5 bases, and 0 bases lay outside the gene matches. The length of the CDR3 is 12 residues. The CDR3 DNA reads as TGTGCCAGCAGCGGGACTAGCGGTACGCAGTATTTT. Translating gives CASSGTSGTQYF.

This clonotype was recorded a few times. The J gene is TRBJ2-2, the V gene TRBV4-2; 9 bases are a match to TRBD1. Per the germline V gene, CDR1 is LGHNA and CDR2 is YNFKEQ. The CDR3 covers 16 residues. The ends lost 0 bases at V and 7 bases at J; junction bases unmatched: 6. The CDR3 sequence is CASSQDGDRESGELFF. The CDR3 DNA is TGTGCCAGCAGCCAAGATGGGGACAGGGAGAGCGGGGAGCTGTTTTTT.

V is TRBV2 and J is TRBJ2-2; no firm D call. The germline V gene has CDR1 SNHLY and CDR2 FYNNEI. Trimming took off 3 bases at V and 0 bases at J, with 5 bases between the two ends. The CDR3 loop spans 14 amino acids. In DNA, the CDR3 is TGTGCCAGCAGTGAGAGACCGAACACCGGGGAGCTGTTTTTT. This encodes CASSERPNTGELFF.

In this sample, this clonotype turned up many times. This chain links TRBV20-1 with TRBJ2-3; D tentatively fits TRBD1 or TRBD2 (6 bases each). The V gene's germline CDR1 is DFQATT and CDR2 SNEGSKA (reference sequence). Trimming took 3 bases from V and 1 from J, leaving 8 bases between them. CDR3 length: 13 residues. CDR3 sequence: CSASGGRTDTQYF. The CDR3 nucleotides read TGCAGTGCTAGCGGGGGCCGCACAGATACGCAGTATTTT.